This T cell receptor (beta chain) stems from a study of T cell clonality in common variable immunodeficiency (dated by TCRdb to 2015 to 2017). For sequencing, equivalent amounts of genomic DNA were input from CVID and control samples. For every sample, a 60 bp segment covering the rearranged TCRbeta CDR3 region was amplified and then sequenced. TCRbeta amplification used the immunoSEQ assay, a bias-corrected multiplex PCR with high-throughput sequencing. The study's own analysis went as follows. Each unique nucleotide sequence was treated as a clone and annotated with V, D and J genes, copy number and frequency. Sequences were labeled productive if in frame, and non-productive if out of frame or containing stop codons. Clonality was calculated from Shannon's entropy as previously described. The predicted amino acid sequences of productive clones were used to derive the mean CDR3 Kyte-Doolittle hydropathy. Hierarchical clustering of scaled V gene usage was performed with the R hclust function using Manhattan distance and complete linkage. Clone sharing by CDR3 amino acid sequence was assessed by resampling 12 repertoires per group over 100 rounds. The repertoires were screened for about 70 published EBV-specific TCRbeta sequences and around 250 published CMV-specific TCRbeta sequences. A couple of CVID samples yielding fewer than 10,000 sequences were excluded from analysis, leaving 42 CVID repertoires. This is the immuneACCESS table as TCRdb keeps it, with only in-frame sequences that have V and J called. A part of the clones is gone; compared with another copy, unresolved V genes explain less than half, and the rest is unexplained. Clonal size and the V and J genes are those of that table, whereas D and trimming came from the DNA. This sample contains roughly 60,000 clones, none of which is a singleton. The top ten constitute under 2% of the sample.

From its cysteine to its phenylalanine, the CDR3 spans 13 amino acids. Part of the CDR3 DNA is given, 30 bases translated from base 1. The germline ends are 10 bases apart after V is trimmed by 4 bases and J by 4 bases. CDR1 is given as MGHRA and CDR2 as YSYEKL, both from the germline V gene. This clone has ten or more counts. Its recognized antigen is unknown. The read is 3 residues too short to cover the CDR3 end, so that end is filled in from the germline J gene. The paper's findings and limits, for the study overall: Patient heterogeneity within the CVID cohort put limits on correlating repertoire features with clinical complications. CVID TCRbeta sequences reportedly showed fewer deletions and N-nucleotide insertions and lacked highly modified clones with 13 or more V deletions. Even though DNA input was equal, the average per sample came to about 81,820 unique sequences for controls compared with around 33,000 for CVID samples. TCRbeta clonality was higher in CVID subjects than in healthy controls (t-test p = 0.018), and the increase was most characteristic of about a third of subjects. According to the authors, finding the cause of the higher clonality in CVID would require sequencing the repertoires of T cell subpopulations. Healthy controls shared more TCRbeta clones with each other than CVID subjects shared among themselves (p < 0.0001).

Most of the CVID patients and most of the healthy controls were of Caucasian heritage. Heparinized peripheral whole blood samples of 5 to 8 ml were collected from each donor. TCRbeta CDR3 repertoires were sequenced from genomic DNA of adults with common variable immune deficiency (CVID) and healthy adult controls. There were 22 healthy adult volunteers in the control group (roughly twelve female and 10 male), ranging in age from about 20 to 66 years, with a mean age of around 33. Diluted blood was density-centrifuged over Hypaque 1077 or Ficoll-Paque to isolate peripheral blood mononuclear cells. Genomic DNA was obtained from unsorted mononuclear cells through either Qiagen column purification or a centrifugation-based method.

Material for sequencing was peripheral blood mononuclear cells. This TCR was recovered from a person aged 18 to 70 in good health. The chain is made from TRBV4-1 and TRBJ1-1, with no D gene named confidently. The CDR3 DNA, read in part, is TGCGCCAGCAGCCGAGCATACAGCACTGAA. This sequence encodes CASSRAYSTE. The CDR3 as a whole reads CASSRAYSTEAFF.